This T cell receptor beta chain came from a study of CD8 T cells in Susac syndrome. Findings and limits, study-wide: The study recognized that the number of individuals in its TCR sequencing and HLA analysis was relatively small.

Bulk CD8+ and CD4+ cells came from magnetic negative isolation; CD8+ TEMRA by FACS. RNA in amounts of roughly 0.5 to 1 ug was reverse transcribed with random hexamers. Amplification of TCR beta CDR3 used immunoSEQ multiplex PCR across 54 Vbeta and 13 Jbeta. TCRdb analysed the immunoSEQ multiplex PCR reads with MiXCR anew, one entry per CDR3 protein. The sample yields around 150,000 distinct CDR3 sequences, 85% to 95% seen once. V dropped 5 bases and J dropped 3 bases, with 14 bases sitting between them. This CDR3 has 15 residues. Of note for this clonotype: Its antigen is unknown.

What was sequenced was CD8+ T cells from PBMCs. This rearrangement joins TRBV12-3 or TRBV12-4 to TRBJ1-5, with D perhaps TRBD1 (6 bases). The TCR was taken from a human donor in good health. CDR3 sequence: CASSGGPGLNQPQHF. CDR3 coding DNA: TGTGCCAGCAGTGGGGGGCCGGGCCTCAATCAGCCCCAGCATTTT.